These 12 T cell receptor beta chains share one sample of origin, sequenced in a study of cytomegalovirus exposure and HLA in healthy donors. 13 Jbeta primers and 60 Vbeta primers were used for the PCR. Some clones are missing from TCRdb's copy, which holds only in-frame ones; the method was immunoSEQ multiplex PCR. Here the sample spans 83,000 or so clones, roughly 79% being singletons. Input material: PBMCs. The receptors stem from a female donor in good health and CMV-seronegative.

V is TRBV5-1 and J is TRBJ2-7; the match to TRBD1 covers 7 bases. V lost 4 bases and J lost 3; bases outside the gene matches: 10. The CDR3 has 15 residues. Germline values: CDR1 SGHRS, CDR2 YFSETQ. The DNA of the CDR3 is TGCGCCAGCAGCCCCGGGACAGAGATCCACTACGAGCAGTACTTC. This gives the protein CASSPGTEIHYEQYF.

The chain is built from TRBV6-5 and TRBJ1-1, with TRBD1 as a possible D gene (6 bases). Germline V CDR1 and CDR2: MNHEY, SVGAGI. This CDR3 spans 14 amino acids. Deletions cut 2 bases from V and 5 bases from J, with 12 bases between. CDR3 loop: CASSYGGAQTEAFF. CDR3 in DNA: TGTGCCAGCAGTTACGGGGGGGCGCAGACTGAAGCTTTCTTT.

This chain joins TRBV9 and TRBJ1-1; D call uncertain. Germline loops: CDR1 SGDLS, CDR2 YYNGEE. The CDR3 totals 13 residues. Trimming pared 2 bases from V and 0 bases from J, leaving 5 bases between. The CDR3 nucleotides read TGTGCCAGCAGCGTGGAGATGAACACTGAAGCTTTCTTT. Translating gives CASSVEMNTEAFF.

V gene TRBV18 combines with J gene TRBJ2-7; D perhaps matches TRBD2 (6 bases). V was clipped by 2 bases and J by 6 bases, with 14 bases between them. The CDR3 covers 14 residues. Looked up from germline, CDR1 is KGHSH and CDR2 is LQKENI. CDR3 amino acids: CASSPRDSSTEQYF. CDR3 DNA sequence: TGTGCCAGCTCACCAAGGGACTCCTCCACCGAGCAGTACTTC.

The chain joins TRBV19 to TRBJ2-7; D gene unclear. Trimming pared 6 bases from V and 1 base from J, leaving 16 bases between. Germline CDR1 LNHDA, CDR2 SQIVND (reference sequence). CDR3 length: 15 residues. CDR3 protein: CASRSRLTPSYEQYF. CDR3 coding DNA: TGTGCCAGTAGATCCCGGTTAACCCCTTCCTACGAGCAGTACTTC.

The chain links TRBV2 to TRBJ2-7; the match to TRBD2 covers 7 bases. The CDR3 has 14 amino acids. Losses at the gene ends were 6 bases for V and 6 bases for J; bases not matched to a gene: 11. Germline V gene sequence: CDR1 SNHLY, CDR2 FYNNEI. This CDR3 is CASRKGLPAAEQYF. Here the CDR3 DNA reads TGTGCCAGCAGGAAGGGACTACCCGCTGCCGAGCAGTACTTC. The full variable domain, its missing parts supplied by reference TRBV2 and TRBJ2-7, is EPEVTQTPSHQVTQMGQEVILRCVPISNHLYFYWYRQILGQKVEFLVSFYNNEISEKSEIFDDQFSVERPDGSNFTLKIRSTKLEDSAMYFCASRKGLPAAEQYFGPGTRLTVT.

This chain joins TRBV6-5 and TRBJ1-6; no definite D call. The CDR3 extends over 15 amino acids. Looked up from germline, CDR1 is MNHEY and CDR2 is SVGAGI. Trimming shortened V by 10 bases and J by 0 bases, and 13 bases separated the two germline ends. The CDR3 reads CATRSFTSYNSPLHF. Here the CDR3 DNA reads TGTGCCACCCGGTCCTTCACCTCCTATAATTCACCCCTCCACTTT.

The chain uses TRBV5-4 and TRBJ2-5; D remains unclear. The germline V gene has CDR1 SGHNT and CDR2 YYREEE (reference sequence). The CDR3 has 14 residues. Trimming left V 4 bases short and J 5 bases short, with 15 bases between. CDR3 loop: CASSPPTDWETQYF. DNA for the CDR3: TGTGCCAGCAGCCCACCTACAGATTGGGAGACCCAGTACTTC.

This clone was observed a single time. The V gene is TRBV6-6, the J gene TRBJ2-7, with D tentatively TRBD2 (6 bases). The CDR3 runs 14 residues. CDR1 and CDR2 (germline): MNHNY, SVGAGI (reference sequence). V dropped 2 bases and J dropped 4 bases, with 12 bases sitting between them. The CDR3, as DNA: TGTGCCAGCAGTTACCGGTGGGAGGCTTACGAGCAGTACTTC. It specifies CASSYRWEAYEQYF.

This chain joins TRBV28 and TRBJ1-3; a possible D gene is TRBD1 (5 bases). This CDR3 is 15 amino acids long. From germline, CDR1 is MDHEN and CDR2 SYDVKM. Trimming left V 5 bases short and J 4 bases short, with 15 bases between. CDR3 DNA: TGTGCCAGCAGTGTCCCAGGGTTCGGGGGAAACACCATATATTTT. Its translation is CASSVPGFGGNTIYF.

The V gene is TRBV5-1, the J gene TRBJ2-1; possibly TRBD2 for D (7 bases). The CDR3 runs to 15 residues. Trimming stripped 3 bases from V and 7 bases from J, with 17 bases between. CDR1 SGHRS and CDR2 YFSETQ come from the germline V gene. DNA for the CDR3: TGCGCCAGCAGCTCTATCGGGGGGCTTTGGAATGAGCAGTTCTTC. Translation gives CASSSIGGLWNEQFF.

The chain combines TRBV9 with TRBJ1-2; possibly TRBD1 for D (6 bases). Germline-derived CDR1 and CDR2 are SGDLS and YYNGEE. CDR3 size: 13 residues. Trimming shortened V by 3 bases and J by 3 bases, and 9 bases separated the two germline ends. The chain's CDR3 is CASSDRDHYGYTF. As DNA, the CDR3 is TGTGCCAGCAGCGACAGGGACCACTATGGCTACACCTTC.